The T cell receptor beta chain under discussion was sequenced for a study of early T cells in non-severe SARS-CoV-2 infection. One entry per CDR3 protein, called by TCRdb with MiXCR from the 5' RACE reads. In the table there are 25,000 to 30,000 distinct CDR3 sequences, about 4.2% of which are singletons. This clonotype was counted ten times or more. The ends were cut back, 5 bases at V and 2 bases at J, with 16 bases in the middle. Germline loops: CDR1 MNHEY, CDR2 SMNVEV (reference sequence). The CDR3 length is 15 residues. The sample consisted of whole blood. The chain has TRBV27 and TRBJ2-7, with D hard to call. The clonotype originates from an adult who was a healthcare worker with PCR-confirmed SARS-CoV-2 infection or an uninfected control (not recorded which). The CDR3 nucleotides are TGTGCCAGCAGTATTCGCGGTAGCCCTACCTACGAGCAGTACTTC. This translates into CASSIRGSPTYEQYF.